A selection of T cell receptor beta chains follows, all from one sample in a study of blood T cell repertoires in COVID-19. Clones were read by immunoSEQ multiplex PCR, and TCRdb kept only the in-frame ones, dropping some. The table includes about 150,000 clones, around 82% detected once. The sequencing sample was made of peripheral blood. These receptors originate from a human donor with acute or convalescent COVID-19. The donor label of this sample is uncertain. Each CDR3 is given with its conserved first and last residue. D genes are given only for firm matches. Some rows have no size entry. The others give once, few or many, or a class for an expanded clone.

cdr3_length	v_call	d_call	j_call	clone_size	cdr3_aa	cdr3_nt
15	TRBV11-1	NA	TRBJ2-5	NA	CASSLDQGPQETQYF	TGTGCCAGCAGCTTAGATCAGGGGCCTCAAGAGACCCAGTACTTC
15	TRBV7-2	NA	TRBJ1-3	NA	CASSLVGTGGNTIYF	TGTGCCAGCAGCTTAGTCGGGACTGGAGGAAACACCATATATTTT
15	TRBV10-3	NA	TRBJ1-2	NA	CAITLLPTGTYGYTF	TGTGCCATCACCCTACTCCCGACAGGAACCTATGGCTACACCTTC
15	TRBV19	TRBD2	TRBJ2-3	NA	CASSGVLAGTDTQYF	TGTGCCAGTAGTGGAGTACTAGCGGGTACAGATACGCAGTATTTT
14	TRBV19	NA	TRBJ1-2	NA	CASSTYRENYGYTF	TGTGCCAGTAGCACATACAGGGAGAACTATGGCTACACCTTC
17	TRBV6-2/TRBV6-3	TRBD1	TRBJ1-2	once	CASSYSEIRRGQDGYTF	TGTGCCAGCAGTTACTCCGAAATAAGAAGGGGGCAGGATGGCTACACCTTC
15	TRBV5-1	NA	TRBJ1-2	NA	CASSAAAGRTYGYTF	TGCGCCAGCAGCGCCGCGGCGGGGCGGACCTATGGCTACACCTTC
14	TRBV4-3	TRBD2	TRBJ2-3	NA	CASSGLAGTDTQYF	TGCGCCAGCAGTGGACTAGCGGGCACAGATACGCAGTATTTT
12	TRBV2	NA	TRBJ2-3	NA	CASRRVTDTQYF	TGTGCCAGCAGGAGGGTGACAGATACGCAGTATTTT
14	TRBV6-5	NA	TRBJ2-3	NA	CASSFDRYTDTQYF	TGTGCCAGCAGTTTCGACAGGTACACAGATACGCAGTATTTT
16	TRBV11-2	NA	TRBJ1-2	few	CASSLSGSGAFYGYTF	TGTGCCAGCAGCTTATCCGGGTCGGGAGCGTTCTATGGCTACACCTTC
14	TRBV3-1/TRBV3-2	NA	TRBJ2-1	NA	CASSQARVVDEQFF	TGTGCCAGCAGCCAAGCCAGGGTAGTGGATGAGCAGTTCTTC
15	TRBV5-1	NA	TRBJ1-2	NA	CASSFDGQPNYGYTF	TGCGCCAGCAGTTTTGACGGACAGCCTAACTATGGCTACACCTTC
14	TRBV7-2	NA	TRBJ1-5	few	CASSWTAGHQPQHF	TGTGCCAGCAGCTGGACAGCTGGTCATCAGCCCCAGCATTTT
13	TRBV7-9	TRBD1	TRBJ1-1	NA	CASRNRGETEAFF	TGTGCCAGCAGAAACAGGGGGGAAACTGAAGCTTTCTTT
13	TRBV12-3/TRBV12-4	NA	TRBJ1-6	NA	CASSRGAPSPLHF	TGTGCCAGCAGTCGGGGGGCCCCTTCACCCCTCCACTTT
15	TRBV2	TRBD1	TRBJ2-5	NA	CASSDRGRGQETQYF	TGTGCCAGCAGCGACAGGGGGCGAGGCCAAGAGACCCAGTACTTC
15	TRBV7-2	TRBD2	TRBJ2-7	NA	CASSAQTSGVYEQYF	TGTGCCAGCAGCGCCCAGACTAGCGGGGTATACGAGCAGTACTTC
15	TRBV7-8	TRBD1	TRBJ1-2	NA	CASSLPGMETGKTAF	TGTGCCAGCAGCTTACCCGGTATGGAGACAGGGAAGACTGCCTTC
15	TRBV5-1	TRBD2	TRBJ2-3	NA	CASSFETSGGAPQYF	TGCGCCAGCAGCTTTGAAACTAGCGGGGGGGCACCGCAGTATTTT
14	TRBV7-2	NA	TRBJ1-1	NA	CASSPHGDRTEAFF	TGTGCCAGCAGCCCGCACGGGGATAGGACTGAAGCTTTCTTT
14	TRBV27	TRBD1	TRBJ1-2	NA	CASRGTGLVYGYTF	TGTGCCAGCAGAGGGACAGGCCTTGTCTATGGCTACACCTTC
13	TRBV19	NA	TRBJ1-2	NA	CASSPRVDYGYTF	TGTGCCAGTTCTCCCAGGGTTGACTATGGCTACACCTTC
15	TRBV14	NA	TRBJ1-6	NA	CASRLVGGIDSPLHF	TGTGCCAGCCGACTCGTGGGGGGAATAGATTCACCCCTCCACTTT
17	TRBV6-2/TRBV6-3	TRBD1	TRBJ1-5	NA	CASSIQGGEYGNQPQHF	TGTGCCAGCAGTATACAGGGGGGGGAATACGGCAATCAGCCCCAGCATTTT
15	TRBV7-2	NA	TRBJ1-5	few	CASSLAGGAGQPQHF	TGTGCCAGCAGCTTAGCGGGAGGGGCAGGACAGCCCCAGCATTTT
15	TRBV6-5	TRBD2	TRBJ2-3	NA	CASRRLTSGADTQYF	TGTGCCAGCAGGAGGTTGACTAGCGGGGCAGATACGCAGTATTTT
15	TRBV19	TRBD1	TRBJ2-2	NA	CASSRSGTVTGELFF	TGTGCCAGTAGTCGATCCGGGACAGTAACCGGGGAGCTGTTTTTT
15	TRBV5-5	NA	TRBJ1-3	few	CASSPDRNSGNTIYF	TGTGCCAGCAGCCCTGACAGGAACTCTGGAAACACCATATATTTT
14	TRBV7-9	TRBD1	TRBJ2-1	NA	CASSSGTGGYEQFF	TGTGCCAGCAGCTCCGGGACAGGGGGCTATGAGCAGTTCTTC
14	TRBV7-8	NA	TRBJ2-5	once	CASSLGWQGETQYF	TGTGCCAGCAGCTTAGGATGGCAGGGAGAGACCCAGTACTTC
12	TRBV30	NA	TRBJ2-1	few	CAWSGGYYEQFF	TGTGCCTGGAGCGGGGGTTATTATGAGCAGTTCTTC
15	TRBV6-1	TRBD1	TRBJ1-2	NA	CASSEARQGASGYTF	TGTGCCAGCAGTGAAGCGAGGCAGGGGGCCTCTGGCTACACCTTC
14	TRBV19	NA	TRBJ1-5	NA	CASSMQGLQQPQHF	TGTGCCAGTAGTATGCAGGGCTTACAACAGCCCCAGCATTTT
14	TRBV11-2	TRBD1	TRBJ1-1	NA	CASSSGGRGTEAFF	TGTGCCAGCAGCTCAGGGGGCCGCGGCACTGAAGCTTTCTTT
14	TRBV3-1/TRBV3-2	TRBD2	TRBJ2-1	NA	CASSQEWRGGEQFF	TGTGCCAGCAGCCAAGAGTGGCGGGGGGGTGAGCAGTTCTTC
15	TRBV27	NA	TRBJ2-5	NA	CASSFPHREGETQYF	TGTGCCAGCAGTTTTCCCCACAGGGAAGGGGAGACCCAGTACTTC
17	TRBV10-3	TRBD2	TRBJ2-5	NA	CATSKGGLAGVQETQYF	TGTGCCACCTCAAAAGGGGGACTAGCGGGGGTCCAAGAGACCCAGTACTTC
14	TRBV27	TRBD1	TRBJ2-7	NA	CASSFRDRVYEQYF	TGTGCCAGCTCCTTTAGGGACAGGGTCTACGAGCAGTACTTC
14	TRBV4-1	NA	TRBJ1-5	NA	CASSQGLVGQPQHF	TGCGCCAGCAGCCAAGGGCTAGTAGGTCAGCCCCAGCATTTT
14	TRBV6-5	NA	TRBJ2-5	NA	CASKEQGIKETQYF	TGTGCCAGCAAAGAACAGGGAATTAAAGAGACCCAGTACTTC
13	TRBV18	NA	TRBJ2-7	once	CASSPNTDGEQYF	TGTGCCAGCTCACCCAACACCGATGGCGAGCAGTACTTC
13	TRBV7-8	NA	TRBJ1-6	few	CASSLAGNSPLHF	TGTGCCAGCAGCTTGGCAGGGAATTCACCCCTCCACTTT
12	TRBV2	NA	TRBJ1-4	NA	CASSDRGEKLFF	TGTGCCAGCAGTGATAGGGGAGAAAAACTGTTTTTT
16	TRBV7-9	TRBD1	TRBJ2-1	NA	CASSPETGPSLNEQFF	TGTGCCAGCAGCCCAGAGACAGGGCCCTCTTTGAATGAGCAGTTCTTC
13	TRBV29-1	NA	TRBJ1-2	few	CSVGQISNYGYTF	TGCAGCGTTGGCCAGATATCCAACTATGGCTACACCTTC
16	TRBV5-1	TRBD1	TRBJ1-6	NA	CASSLWAGQGNSPLHF	TGCGCCAGCAGCTTGTGGGCGGGACAGGGAAATTCACCCCTCCACTTT
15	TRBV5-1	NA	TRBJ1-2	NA	CASSLSSGTEYGYTF	TGCGCCAGCAGCTTGTCGTCCGGGACTGAGTATGGCTACACCTTC
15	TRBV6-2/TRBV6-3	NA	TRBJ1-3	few	CASSYSGDSGNTIYF	TGTGCCAGCAGCTATTCAGGGGACTCTGGAAACACCATATATTTT
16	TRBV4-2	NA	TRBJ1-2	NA	CASSQATGDFGYGYTF	TGTGCCAGCAGCCAAGCGACGGGGGATTTTGGCTATGGCTACACCTTC
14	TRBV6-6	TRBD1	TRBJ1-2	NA	CASSSPDREYGYTF	TGTGCCAGCAGTTCCCCGGACAGGGAGTATGGCTACACCTTC
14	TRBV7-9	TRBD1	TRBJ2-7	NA	CASRKGQGYYEQYF	TGTGCCAGCAGAAAAGGACAGGGTTACTACGAGCAGTACTTC